This T cell receptor beta chain derives from a study of OX40 agonist ivuxolimab in advanced cancers. Study at large: Eligibility rules accepted prior anti-PD-1, anti-PD-L1 or anti-CTLA-4 therapy, and around 43% had some. Two patients with cutaneous melanoma and one with hepatocellular carcinoma, three in total, showed partial responses.

People who had autoimmune disease history or systemic immunosuppression were excluded. Assay used: immunoSEQ multiplex PCR; TCRdb lists only in-frame clones, some missing. The data hold more than 25,000 clones, with roughly 87% observed a single time. This specimen consisted of CD4+ or CD8+ T cells sorted from blood, obtained in a trial of the OX40 agonist ivuxolimab. This clonotype originated in an adult with an advanced solid tumor such as melanoma, head and neck, liver or kidney cancer.

The CDR3 DNA is TGCGCCAGCAGCCACTCCGGGACAGACGGGGCCAACGTCCTGACTTTC. Translation gives CASSHSGTDGANVLTF. The rearrangement links TRBV4-1 to TRBJ2-6; TRBD1 matches at 7 bases. The CDR3 is made up of 16 amino acids. V lost 3 bases and J lost 4; bases outside the gene matches: 6. The germline V gene encodes CDR1 MGHRA and CDR2 YSYEKL.